Shown below are 17 T cell receptor beta chains from a single sample sequenced in a study of blood T cell repertoires in COVID-19 (dated by TCRdb to 2019 to 2021). The method behind the library was the immunoSEQ multiplex PCR assay. This immuneACCESS table, as held by TCRdb, lists in-frame sequences with V and J called but not all clones. Of the missing ones, under half trace to an unresolved V gene in checked studies; the others have no known cause. The sample table records about 210,000 clones; roughly 85% of these occur just once. The ten largest clones take up more than 2% of the sample. Sequencing was done on a sample of peripheral blood. The receptors here all came from a woman in her seventies with COVID-19, enrolled during active disease.

The genes are TRBV6-2 or TRBV6-3 and TRBJ1-1, with D unresolved. The V gene lost 4 bases and the J gene lost 4 bases, with 10 bases spanning the gap. Per germline, CDR1 MNHEY and CDR2 SVGEGT. The CDR3 loop spans 13 amino acids. The CDR3 region is CASSLEAGTEAFF. The CDR3 coding sequence is TGTGCCAGCAGTTTAGAGGCCGGCACTGAAGCTTTCTTT.

The rearrangement joins TRBV4-3 to TRBJ2-7, with D possibly being TRBD2 (6 bases). The CDR3 sequence is 15 residues long. V was shortened by 1 base and J by 6 bases, with 16 bases between the two germline ends. Germline V CDR1 and CDR2: LGHNA, YSLEER. The CDR3 reads CASSQALAGFAEQYF. CDR3 in DNA: TGCGCCAGCAGCCAAGCTCTCGCGGGGTTCGCCGAGCAGTACTTC.

The chain is built from TRBV7-2 and TRBJ1-5; maybe TRBD1 (5 bases). Germline V lookup: CDR1 SGHTA, CDR2 FQGNSA. This CDR3 comprises 15 residues. V lost 2 bases, J lost 2 bases, and 10 bases lay in between. DNA for the CDR3: TGTGCCAGCAGCTTAAATTCGGGGGGCAATCAGCCCCAGCATTTT. It yields the protein CASSLNSGGNQPQHF.

V gene TRBV10-3 combines with J gene TRBJ1-1; the D gene is possibly TRBD1 (6 bases). The CDR3 runs 17 residues. CDR1 and CDR2 (germline): ENHRY, SYGVKD. The ends were cut back, 2 bases at V and 5 bases at J, with 21 bases in the middle. The CDR3 region has the DNA TGTGCCATCAGTGAGGGATTAGGGGGGGGAGGAGAGACTGAAGCTTTCTTT. Amino acids: CAISEGLGGGGETEAFF.

The chain links TRBV9 to TRBJ2-7; 9 nucleotides match TRBD1. The CDR3 sequence is 13 residues long. The V gene's germline CDR1 is SGDLS and CDR2 YYNGEE. After removal of 4 bases from V and 5 bases from J, the junction contained 4 bases not matched to a gene. CDR3 region: CASSQGQGNEQYF. For the CDR3, the DNA is TGTGCCAGCAGCCAGGGACAGGGAAACGAGCAGTACTTC.

Points on this clone: One junction end does not reproduce the germline sequence, and a read error may be involved. The chain recombines TRBV11-1 with TRBJ2-1; 12 nucleotides line up with TRBD2. Germline V CDR1 and CDR2: SGHAT, FQDESV (reference sequence). CDR3 length: 15 residues. For the CDR3, the DNA is TGTGCCAGCAGCCTAGCGGGGGGGCCGTACAATGAGCAGTTCTTC. Amino acids: CASSLAGGPYNEQFF. Using reference TRBV11-1 and TRBJ2-1 for the parts outside the CDR3, the full variable domain is EAEVAQSPRYKITEKSQAVAFWCDPISGHATLYWYRQILGQGPELLVQFQDESVVDDSQLPKDRFSAERLKGVDSTLKIQPAELGDSAMYLCASSLAGGPYNEQFFGPGTRLTVL.

The genes are TRBV11-2 and TRBJ2-2; tentative D call: TRBD1 (5 bases). Germline V gives CDR1 SGHAT, CDR2 FQNNGV. The V end was cut by 4 bases, the J end by 5 bases, with 11 bases between. This CDR3 has 14 amino acids. The CDR3 DNA reads TGTGCCAGCAGCTCCCAGGGTACAACCGGGGAGCTGTTTTTT. Protein product: CASSSQGTTGELFF.

The chain uses TRBV18 and TRBJ2-7; no reliable D call. V was cut by 3 bases and J by 4 bases, with 10 bases left in between. The CDR3 has 13 amino acids. From germline, CDR1 is KGHSH and CDR2 LQKENI. The CDR3 DNA reads as TGTGCCAGCTCACCGGCGACTGGATACGAGCAGTACTTC. Its translation is CASSPATGYEQYF.

The chain employs TRBV2 and TRBJ2-3; TRBD2 aligns across 9 bases. With V trimmed by 5 bases and J by 1 base, 7 bases remained unmatched. Per the germline V gene, CDR1 is SNHLY and CDR2 is FYNNEI. The CDR3 is 16 amino acids. The CDR3 nucleotides read TGTGCCAGCAGTAGAAATAGCGGGGGAGGCACAGATACGCAGTATTTT. It is translated as CASSRNSGGGTDTQYF.

The chain combines TRBV7-8 with TRBJ1-5; 8 nucleotides match TRBD1. The CDR3 runs to 15 residues. Germline-derived CDR1 and CDR2 are SGHVS and FQNEAQ. V was clipped by 4 bases and J by 5 bases; unmatched bases: 7. The CDR3 here is CASSSVGTGHQPQHF. Here the CDR3 DNA reads TGTGCCAGCAGCTCCGTCGGGACAGGTCATCAGCCCCAGCATTTT.

The J gene is TRBJ2-7, the V gene TRBV6-5; 12 nucleotides match TRBD2. Unmatched junction bases numbered 4, after V lost 6 bases and J lost 4 bases. The CDR3 spans 14 residues. Germline V CDR1 and CDR2: MNHEY, SVGAGI. This chain's CDR3 is CASRTSGSKYEQYF. CDR3 coding DNA: TGTGCCAGCAGGACTAGCGGGAGTAAGTACGAGCAGTACTTC.

V is TRBV18 and J is TRBJ2-7, with 10 bases aligning to TRBD2. In germline, CDR1 is KGHSH, CDR2 LQKENI. This CDR3 spans 15 amino acids. V was clipped by 6 bases and J by 0 bases; unmatched bases: 5. The CDR3 sequence: CASSLAGAISYEQYF. The CDR3 DNA follows: TGTGCCAGCTCTCTAGCGGGAGCCATCTCCTACGAGCAGTACTTC.

This clone has just one count. The V and J genes are TRBV5-1 and TRBJ1-3; D may be TRBD1 (5 bases). The CDR3 extends over 15 amino acids. V was pared by 1 base and J by 4 bases, with 12 bases between. Germline CDR1 and CDR2: SGHRS and YFSETQ. The CDR3 reads CASSLTGTEGNTIYF. The CDR3 DNA is TGCGCCAGCAGCTTGACAGGTACGGAAGGAAACACCATATATTTT.

The chain employs TRBV2 and TRBJ1-3; D gene uncertain. Germline CDR1 reads SNHLY; CDR2 reads FYNNEI. The V end lost 6 bases, the J end lost 3 bases, and 9 bases lay between the germline ends. The CDR3 totals 13 residues. The CDR3 reads CASRRGYGNTIYF. The CDR3 nucleotides read TGTGCCAGCAGGCGGGGATATGGAAACACCATATATTTT.

As concerns this clone: Other DNA variants within this sample encode the same CDR3. The gene calls are TRBV5-1 and TRBJ2-2; maybe TRBD2 (5 bases). The CDR3 extends over 16 amino acids. The germline V and J ends were trimmed by 0 bases and 5 bases, with 14 bases remaining between them. Germline V gene lookup returns CDR1 SGHRS and CDR2 YFSETQ. The CDR3 region has the DNA TGCGCCAGCAGCTTGGCCGGTCCCGGCGGGACCGGGGAGCTGTTTTTT. Protein sequence: CASSLAGPGGTGELFF. The full variable domain, rest sourced from reference TRBV5-1 and TRBJ2-2, is KAGVTQTPRYLIKTRGQQVTLSCSPISGHRSVSWYQQTPGQGLQFLFEYFSETQRNKGNFPGRFSGRQFSNSRSEMNVSTLELGDSALYLCASSLAGPGGTGELFFGEGSRLTVL.

The chain uses TRBV5-5 and TRBJ2-3; no clear D gene. Germline V lookup: CDR1 SGHKS, CDR2 YYEKEE (reference sequence). V shed 3 bases and J shed 0 bases, with 5 bases lying between them. The CDR3 consists of 13 residues. The CDR3 here is CASSSPSTDTQYF. CDR3 DNA sequence: TGTGCCAGCAGCTCCCCTAGCACAGATACGCAGTATTTT.

The chain recombines TRBV7-2 with TRBJ1-2; 9 bases align to TRBD1. The CDR3 loop spans 16 amino acids. The V gene end was trimmed by 2 bases and the J gene end by 7 bases; junction bases not matched to a gene: 11. Per germline, CDR1 SGHTA and CDR2 FQGNSA. In DNA, the CDR3 is TGTGCCAGCAGCTTAATGAGGGTACAGGGGGCGCGTGGCTACACCTTC. This codes for CASSLMRVQGARGYTF.